This TCR beta chain is from a study of T cells in Graves' hyperthyroidism and ophthalmopathy. In the study overall: Pretreatment peripheral blood was obtained at initial diagnosis. Study results and limitations: Most thyroid clonotypes expanded above 0.001 were also detected in blood.

The TCR beta CDR3 regions underwent amplification using RNA transcripts as the source. HTBI primers were employed in a first-round RT-PCR of the TCR CDR3. MiXCR, run by TCRdb on the multiplex PCR reads, gives a single entry per CDR3 protein. The data contain fewer than 450,000 distinct CDR3 sequences, over 13% of them singletons. With regard to this clonotype: Antigen: not known.

Trimming at V came to 5 bases and at J to 7 bases, leaving 10 bases not matched to a gene. Germline CDR1 and CDR2: SGHAT and FQNNGV. The CDR3 loop spans 15 amino acids. Individuals with ophthalmopathy presented a Clinical Activity Score of at least 3, a NOSPECS grade of at least 4 and a duration under 3 months. Exclusions: uncontrolled infection, other autoimmune disease, pregnancy, lactation. The origin of this receptor is a man in his forties or fifties with Graves' ophthalmopathy. Sequenced sample: blood. The chain recombines TRBV11-2 with TRBJ2-1, with TRBD1 matching over 8 bases. The CDR3 reads CASSTWDRLRNEQFF. The CDR3 DNA is TGTGCCAGCAGCACCTGGGACAGGCTGAGGAATGAGCAGTTCTTC.